This is a list of T cell receptor beta chains from one sample in a study of PD-1 blockade in classical Hodgkin lymphoma. Libraries were prepared by immunoSEQ multiplex PCR; TCRdb keeps only in-frame clonotypes and omits some of them. Seen here are some 23,000 clones, roughly 80% observed once, and the top ten hold 3% to 3.5%. The sequencing here drew on CD4+ T cells from blood, taken before the fourth cycle of nivolumab. The receptors were gathered from a human donor with classical Hodgkin lymphoma. Each CDR3 is given with its conserved first and last residue. Fields, in order: V gene, clone size, D gene, J gene, CDR3 DNA, CDR3 protein. The D gene is left open where the match is weak. Not all rows give a size; the values are once, few, many and, for expanded clones, a class.

V gene: TRBV7-2
clone size: .
D gene: .
J gene: TRBJ1-2
CDR3 DNA: TGTGCCAGCAGCCCCCCTCCAGATGGAGACTATGGCTACACCTTC
CDR3 protein: CASSPPPDGDYGYTF

V gene: TRBV5-1
clone size: .
D gene: TRBD2
J gene: TRBJ2-1
CDR3 DNA: TGCGCCAGCAGCTTGGTTGCGGGGGGGTACAATGAGCAGTTCTTC
CDR3 protein: CASSLVAGGYNEQFF

V gene: TRBV6-5
clone size: .
D gene: .
J gene: TRBJ2-2
CDR3 DNA: TGTGCCAGCAGGATGGGGGTTAACACCGGGGAGCTGTTTTTT
CDR3 protein: CASRMGVNTGELFF

V gene: TRBV6-5
clone size: once
D gene: TRBD1
J gene: TRBJ1-1
CDR3 DNA: TGTGCCAGCAGTTACGACAGGGGGGACACTGAAGCTTTCTTT
CDR3 protein: CASSYDRGDTEAFF

V gene: TRBV5-6
clone size: .
D gene: TRBD1
J gene: TRBJ1-1
CDR3 DNA: TGTGCCAGCAGCTTGATCGACAGGGATACTGAAGCTTTCTTT
CDR3 protein: CASSLIDRDTEAFF

V gene: TRBV7-9
clone size: .
D gene: .
J gene: TRBJ2-1
CDR3 DNA: TGTGCCAGCAGCTTCGGGCAGGGTATCGATGAGCAGTTCTTC
CDR3 protein: CASSFGQGIDEQFF

V gene: TRBV29-1
clone size: .
D gene: TRBD1
J gene: TRBJ2-2
CDR3 DNA: TGCAGCGTGCGGACAGGGAAGGACACCGGGGAGCTGTTTTTT
CDR3 protein: CSVRTGKDTGELFF

V gene: TRBV11-3
clone size: .
D gene: .
J gene: TRBJ1-1
CDR3 DNA: TGTGCCAGCAGCAAGCAGGAGAACACTGAAGCTTTCTTT
CDR3 protein: CASSKQENTEAFF

V gene: TRBV9
clone size: .
D gene: TRBD2
J gene: TRBJ2-1
CDR3 DNA: TGTGCCAGCAGCGTAGGACTAGCGGGGGCCTTCTACAATGAGCAGTTCTTC
CDR3 protein: CASSVGLAGAFYNEQFF

V gene: TRBV5-1
clone size: .
D gene: .
J gene: TRBJ2-1
CDR3 DNA: TGCGCCAGCAGCTTGGAGCAGATTTCCTACAATGAGCAGTTCTTC
CDR3 protein: CASSLEQISYNEQFF

V gene: TRBV11-3
clone size: .
D gene: TRBD2
J gene: TRBJ2-1
CDR3 DNA: TGTGCCAGCAGCCAGCGGGGGGGCGGCAATGAGCAGTTCTTC
CDR3 protein: CASSQRGGGNEQFF

V gene: TRBV9
clone size: .
D gene: .
J gene: TRBJ1-3
CDR3 DNA: TGTGCCAGCAGCGTTGACGGCGGAAACACCATATATTTT
CDR3 protein: CASSVDGGNTIYF

V gene: TRBV19
clone size: .
D gene: .
J gene: TRBJ1-1
CDR3 DNA: TGTGCCAGTAGTATACAAACAGCGAACACTGAAGCTTTCTTT
CDR3 protein: CASSIQTANTEAFF

V gene: TRBV6-6
clone size: .
D gene: .
J gene: TRBJ1-4
CDR3 DNA: TGTGCCAGCAGTTACGGGGCAGGGAACGAAAAACTGTTTTTT
CDR3 protein: CASSYGAGNEKLFF

V gene: TRBV7-2
clone size: .
D gene: TRBD2
J gene: TRBJ2-7
CDR3 DNA: TGTGCCAGCAGCCCCACGGGGGAGGGTAGGTACGAGCAGTACTTC
CDR3 protein: CASSPTGEGRYEQYF

V gene: TRBV2
clone size: few
D gene: .
J gene: TRBJ1-2
CDR3 DNA: TGTGCCAGCAGTGAGCAGGGTAATGGCTACACCTTC
CDR3 protein: CASSEQGNGYTF

V gene: TRBV21-1
clone size: .
D gene: .
J gene: TRBJ2-5
CDR3 DNA: TGTGCCAGCAGCACTGGGACAGGGCGGCAAGAGACCCAGTACTTC
CDR3 protein: CASSTGTGRQETQYF

V gene: TRBV18
clone size: .
D gene: .
J gene: TRBJ2-7
CDR3 DNA: TGTGCCAGCTCACCAGCGGCGGCCTACGAGCAGTACTTC
CDR3 protein: CASSPAAAYEQYF

V gene: TRBV6-5
clone size: few
D gene: .
J gene: TRBJ1-5
CDR3 DNA: TGTGCCAGCAGTCAGGGAGGGGCCCAGCATTTT
CDR3 protein: CASSQGGAQHF

V gene: TRBV5-1
clone size: few
D gene: TRBD1
J gene: TRBJ1-1
CDR3 DNA: TGCGCCAGCACCGAACAGGGGGGAAGCACTGAAGCTTTCTTT
CDR3 protein: CASTEQGGSTEAFF

V gene: TRBV9
clone size: .
D gene: TRBD1
J gene: TRBJ2-1
CDR3 DNA: TGTGCCAGCAGCGTAGGCTTGGGACAGGGCTACAATGAGCAGTTCTTC
CDR3 protein: CASSVGLGQGYNEQFF

V gene: TRBV5-1
clone size: .
D gene: .
J gene: TRBJ2-5
CDR3 DNA: TGCGCCAGCCGGTGGGGTCAAGAGACCCAGTACTTC
CDR3 protein: CASRWGQETQYF

V gene: TRBV7-3
clone size: .
D gene: TRBD1
J gene: TRBJ2-5
CDR3 DNA: TGTGCCAGCAGCTTGACAGGGGAAGAGACCCAGTACTTC
CDR3 protein: CASSLTGEETQYF

V gene: TRBV28
clone size: .
D gene: .
J gene: TRBJ1-5
CDR3 DNA: TGTGCCAGCAGTCGACAGGGCAATCAGCCCCAGCATTTT
CDR3 protein: CASSRQGNQPQHF

V gene: TRBV12-5
clone size: .
D gene: .
J gene: TRBJ2-7
CDR3 DNA: TGTGCTAGTGGAATCCTCCGGGGGAGCCCTGCGTACGAGCAGTACTTC
CDR3 protein: CASGILRGSPAYEQYF

V gene: TRBV4-2
clone size: .
D gene: TRBD1
J gene: TRBJ2-7
CDR3 DNA: TGTGCCAGCAGCCAAGATACTGCAGGGGGCAACATATACGAGCAGTACTTC
CDR3 protein: CASSQDTAGGNIYEQYF

V gene: TRBV5-1
clone size: .
D gene: TRBD2
J gene: TRBJ2-2
CDR3 DNA: TGCGCCAGCAGCCAAAACCTAGCGGGGGCCACGAACACCGGGGAGCTGTTTTTT
CDR3 protein: CASSQNLAGATNTGELFF

V gene: TRBV18
clone size: .
D gene: .
J gene: TRBJ2-6
CDR3 DNA: TGTGCCAGCTCACCAAACCGGCAGGGTGGAGCTGGGGCCAACGTCCTGACTTTC
CDR3 protein: CASSPNRQGGAGANVLTF

V gene: TRBV2
clone size: .
D gene: .
J gene: TRBJ2-2
CDR3 DNA: TGTGCCAGCAGGGTTAGCGAGAACACCGGGGAGCTGTTTTTT
CDR3 protein: CASRVSENTGELFF

V gene: TRBV28
clone size: .
D gene: .
J gene: TRBJ2-5
CDR3 DNA: TGTGCCAGCAGGCTCGGGGCGGCGGAGACCCAGTACTTC
CDR3 protein: CASRLGAAETQYF

V gene: TRBV2
clone size: .
D gene: TRBD1
J gene: TRBJ1-5
CDR3 DNA: TGTGCCAGCAGTCCACAGGGGAATCAGCCCCAGCATTTT
CDR3 protein: CASSPQGNQPQHF

V gene: TRBV18
clone size: .
D gene: .
J gene: TRBJ1-4
CDR3 DNA: TGTGCCAGCTCACCAGGGTCTGAAAAACTGTTTTTT
CDR3 protein: CASSPGSEKLFF

V gene: TRBV10-3
clone size: once
D gene: .
J gene: TRBJ1-1
CDR3 DNA: TGTGCCATCAGTGAGGGAGAGAGGGTAGCCACTGAAGCTTTCTTT
CDR3 protein: CAISEGERVATEAFF

V gene: TRBV29-1
clone size: once
D gene: .
J gene: TRBJ1-2
CDR3 DNA: TGCAGCACCAAGACACAAAGCTATGGCTACACCTTC
CDR3 protein: CSTKTQSYGYTF

V gene: TRBV6-5
clone size: .
D gene: .
J gene: TRBJ1-1
CDR3 DNA: TGTGCCAGCAGTTACATCGGATCGGGCGACACTGAAGCTTTCTTT
CDR3 protein: CASSYIGSGDTEAFF

V gene: TRBV11-1
clone size: .
D gene: .
J gene: TRBJ2-5
CDR3 DNA: TGTGCCAGCAGCTTAGGCCTGGACCCGCGGGAGACCCAGTACTTC
CDR3 protein: CASSLGLDPRETQYF

V gene: TRBV6-5
clone size: .
D gene: .
J gene: TRBJ2-2
CDR3 DNA: TGTGCCAGCAGAGCCCCCGGGAACACCGGGGAGCTGTTTTTT
CDR3 protein: CASRAPGNTGELFF

V gene: TRBV2
clone size: .
D gene: .
J gene: TRBJ2-2
CDR3 DNA: TGTGCCACGGGAGGACAGTTCGCGAACACCGGGGAGCTGTTTTTT
CDR3 protein: CATGGQFANTGELFF

V gene: TRBV6-1
clone size: few
D gene: .
J gene: TRBJ1-2
CDR3 DNA: TGTGCCAGCAGTGACCTGGACCACTATGGCTACACCTTC
CDR3 protein: CASSDLDHYGYTF